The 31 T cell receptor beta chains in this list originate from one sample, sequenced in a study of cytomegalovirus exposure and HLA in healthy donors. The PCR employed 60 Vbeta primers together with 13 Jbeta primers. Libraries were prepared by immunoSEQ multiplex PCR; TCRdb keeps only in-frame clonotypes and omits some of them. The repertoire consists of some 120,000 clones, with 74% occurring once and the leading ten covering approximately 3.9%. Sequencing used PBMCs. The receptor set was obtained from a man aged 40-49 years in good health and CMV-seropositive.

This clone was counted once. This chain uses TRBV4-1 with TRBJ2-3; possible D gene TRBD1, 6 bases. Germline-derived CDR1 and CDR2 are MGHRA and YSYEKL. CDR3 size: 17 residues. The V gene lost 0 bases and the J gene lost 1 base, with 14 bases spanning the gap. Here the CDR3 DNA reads TGCGCCAGCAGCCAAGATCCCGGACAGAGTGGCACAGATACGCAGTATTTT. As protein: CASSQDPGQSGTDTQYF.

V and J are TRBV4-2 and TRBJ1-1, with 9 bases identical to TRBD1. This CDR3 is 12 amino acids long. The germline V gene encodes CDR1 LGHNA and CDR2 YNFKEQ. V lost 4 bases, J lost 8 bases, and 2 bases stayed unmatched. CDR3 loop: CASSLGTGEAFF. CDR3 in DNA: TGTGCCAGCAGCCTCGGGACAGGGGAAGCTTTCTTT.

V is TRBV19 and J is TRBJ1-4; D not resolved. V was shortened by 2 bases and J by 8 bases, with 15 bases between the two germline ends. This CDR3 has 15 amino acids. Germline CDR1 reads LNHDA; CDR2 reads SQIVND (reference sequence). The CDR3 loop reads CASSIRAQGGEKLFF. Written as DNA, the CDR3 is TGTGCCAGTAGTATACGAGCCCAAGGAGGGGAAAAACTGTTTTTT.

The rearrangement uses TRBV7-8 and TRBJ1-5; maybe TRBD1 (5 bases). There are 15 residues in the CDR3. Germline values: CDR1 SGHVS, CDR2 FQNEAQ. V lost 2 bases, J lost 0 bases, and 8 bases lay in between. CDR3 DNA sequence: TGTGCCAGCAGCTTATCAGGGCATAGCAATCAGCCCCAGCATTTT. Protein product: CASSLSGHSNQPQHF.

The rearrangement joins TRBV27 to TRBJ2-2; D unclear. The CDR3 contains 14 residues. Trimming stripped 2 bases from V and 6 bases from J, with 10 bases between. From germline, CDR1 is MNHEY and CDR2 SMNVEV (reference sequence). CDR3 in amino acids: CASSLGLGAGELFF. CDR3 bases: TGTGCCAGCAGTTTAGGTCTGGGCGCCGGGGAGCTGTTTTTT.

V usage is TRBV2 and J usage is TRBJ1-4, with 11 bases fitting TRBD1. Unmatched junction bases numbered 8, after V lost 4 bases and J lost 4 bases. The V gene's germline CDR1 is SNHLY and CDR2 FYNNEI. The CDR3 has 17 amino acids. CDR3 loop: CASSGGQGEYGNEKLFF. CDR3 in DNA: TGTGCCAGCAGTGGGGGACAGGGGGAGTATGGTAATGAAAAACTGTTTTTT.

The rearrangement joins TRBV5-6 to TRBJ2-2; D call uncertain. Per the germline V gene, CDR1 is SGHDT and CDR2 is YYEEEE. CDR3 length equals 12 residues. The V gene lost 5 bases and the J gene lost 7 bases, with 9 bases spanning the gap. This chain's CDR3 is CASRLSSGELFF. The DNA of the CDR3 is TGTGCCAGCAGGTTAAGTAGCGGGGAGCTGTTTTTT.

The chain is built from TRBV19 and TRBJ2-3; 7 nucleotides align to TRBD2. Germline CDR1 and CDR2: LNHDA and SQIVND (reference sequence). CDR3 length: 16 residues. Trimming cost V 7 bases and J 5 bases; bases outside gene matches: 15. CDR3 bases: TGTGCCAGTAACCACAACTACGCGGGAGAGAGAGATACGCAGTATTTT. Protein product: CASNHNYAGERDTQYF.

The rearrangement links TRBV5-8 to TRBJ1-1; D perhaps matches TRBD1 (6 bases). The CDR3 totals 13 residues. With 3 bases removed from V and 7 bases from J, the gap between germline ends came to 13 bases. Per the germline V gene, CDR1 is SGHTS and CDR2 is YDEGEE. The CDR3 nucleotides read TGTGCCAGCAGCTCGGACAGAAAGCTTGAAGCTTTCTTT. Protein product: CASSSDRKLEAFF.

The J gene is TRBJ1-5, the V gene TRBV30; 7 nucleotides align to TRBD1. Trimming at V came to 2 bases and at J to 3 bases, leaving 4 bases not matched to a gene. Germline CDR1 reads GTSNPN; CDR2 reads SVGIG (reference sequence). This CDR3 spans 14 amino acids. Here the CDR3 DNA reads TGTGCCTGGAGTCGGGACAGTTCCAATCAGCCCCAGCATTTT. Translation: CAWSRDSSNQPQHF.

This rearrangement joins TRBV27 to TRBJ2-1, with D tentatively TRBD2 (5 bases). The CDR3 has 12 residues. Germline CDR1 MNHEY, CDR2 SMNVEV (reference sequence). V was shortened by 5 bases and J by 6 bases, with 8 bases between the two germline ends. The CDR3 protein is CASSILGNEQFF. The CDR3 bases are TGTGCCAGCAGTATACTAGGCAATGAGCAGTTCTTC.

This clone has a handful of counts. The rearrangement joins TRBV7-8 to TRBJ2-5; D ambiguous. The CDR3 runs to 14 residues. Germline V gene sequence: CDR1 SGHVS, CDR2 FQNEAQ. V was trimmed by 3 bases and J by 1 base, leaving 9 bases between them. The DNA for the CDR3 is TGTGCCAGCAGCTTTTCGGAGACCCAAGAGACCCAGTACTTC. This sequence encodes CASSFSETQETQYF.

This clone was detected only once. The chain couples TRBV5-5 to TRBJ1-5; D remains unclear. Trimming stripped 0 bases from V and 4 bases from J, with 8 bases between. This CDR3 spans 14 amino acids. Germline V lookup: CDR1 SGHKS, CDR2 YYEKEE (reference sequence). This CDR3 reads CASSLGLTNQPQHF. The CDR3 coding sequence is TGTGCCAGCAGCTTGGGACTTACGAATCAGCCCCAGCATTTT.

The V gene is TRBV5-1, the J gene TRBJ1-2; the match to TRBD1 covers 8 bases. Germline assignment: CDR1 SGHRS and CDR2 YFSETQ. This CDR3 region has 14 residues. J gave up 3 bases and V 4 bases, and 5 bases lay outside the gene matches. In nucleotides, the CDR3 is TGCGCCAGCAGCATCTCGACAGGGGACTATGGCTACACCTTC. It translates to CASSISTGDYGYTF.

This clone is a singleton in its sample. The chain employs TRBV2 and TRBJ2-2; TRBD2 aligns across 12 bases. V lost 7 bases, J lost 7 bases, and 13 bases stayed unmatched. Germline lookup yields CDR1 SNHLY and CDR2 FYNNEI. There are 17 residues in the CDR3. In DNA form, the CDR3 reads TGTGCCAGCAAGGATCTTAGGACTAGCGGGGATCTCGGGGAGCTGTTTTTT. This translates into CASKDLRTSGDLGELFF.

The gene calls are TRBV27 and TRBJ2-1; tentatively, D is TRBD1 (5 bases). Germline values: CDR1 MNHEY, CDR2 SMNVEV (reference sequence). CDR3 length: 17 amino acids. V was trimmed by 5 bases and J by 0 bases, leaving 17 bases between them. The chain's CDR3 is CASSPPRTQSSYNEQFF. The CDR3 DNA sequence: TGTGCCAGCAGTCCTCCACGGACACAGAGCTCCTACAATGAGCAGTTCTTC.

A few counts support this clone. The CDR3 coding sequence is TGTGCCACTCAAGCGGGAGGGCCGAGCTACGAGCAGTACTTC. Protein: CATQAGGPSYEQYF. The J gene is TRBJ2-7, the V gene TRBV15; 10 positions agree with TRBD2. The CDR3 is made up of 14 amino acids. The V gene's germline CDR1 is LNHNV and CDR2 YYDKDF (reference sequence). The V and J ends lost 9 bases and 3 bases, in that order; junction bases with no gene match: 8.

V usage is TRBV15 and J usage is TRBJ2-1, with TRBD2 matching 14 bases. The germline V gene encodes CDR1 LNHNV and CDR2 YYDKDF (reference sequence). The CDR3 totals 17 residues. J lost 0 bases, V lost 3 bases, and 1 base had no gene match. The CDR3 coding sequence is TGTGCCACCAGCAGGACTAGCGGGAGGGTCTCCTACAATGAGCAGTTCTTC. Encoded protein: CATSRTSGRVSYNEQFF.

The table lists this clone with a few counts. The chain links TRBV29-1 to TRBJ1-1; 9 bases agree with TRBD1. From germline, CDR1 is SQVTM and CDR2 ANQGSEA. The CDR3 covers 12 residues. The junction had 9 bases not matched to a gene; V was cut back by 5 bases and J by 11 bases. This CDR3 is CSVWTGAGMAFF. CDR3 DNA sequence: TGCAGCGTTTGGACAGGGGCTGGAATGGCTTTCTTT.

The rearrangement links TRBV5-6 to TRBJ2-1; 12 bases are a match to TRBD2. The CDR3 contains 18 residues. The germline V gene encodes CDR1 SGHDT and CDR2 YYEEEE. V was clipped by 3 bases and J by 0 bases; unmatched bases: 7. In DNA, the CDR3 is TGTGCCAGCAGCTCCCTAGCGGGGGGGCTGGGCTCCTACAATGAGCAGTTCTTC. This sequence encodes CASSSLAGGLGSYNEQFF.

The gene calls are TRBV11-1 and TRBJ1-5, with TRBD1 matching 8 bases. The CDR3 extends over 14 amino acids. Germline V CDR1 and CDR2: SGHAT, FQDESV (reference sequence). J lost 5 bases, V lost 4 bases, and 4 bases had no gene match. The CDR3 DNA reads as TGTGCCAGCAGCTCAGGGGGCGCGGATCAGCCCCAGCATTTT. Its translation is CASSSGGADQPQHF.

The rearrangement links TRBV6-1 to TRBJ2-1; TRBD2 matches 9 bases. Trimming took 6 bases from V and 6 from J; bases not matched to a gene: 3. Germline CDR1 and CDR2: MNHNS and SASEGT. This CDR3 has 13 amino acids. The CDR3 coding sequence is TGTGCCAGCAGGACTAGCGGTCCCAATGAGCAGTTCTTC. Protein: CASRTSGPNEQFF.

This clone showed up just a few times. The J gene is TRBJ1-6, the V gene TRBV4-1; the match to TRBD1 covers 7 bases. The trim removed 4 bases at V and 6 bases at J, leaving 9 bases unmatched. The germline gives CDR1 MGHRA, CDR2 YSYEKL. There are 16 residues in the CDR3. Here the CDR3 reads CASSPTGPGGNSPLHF. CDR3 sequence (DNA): TGCGCCAGCAGCCCGACAGGGCCCGGGGGTAATTCACCCCTCCACTTT.

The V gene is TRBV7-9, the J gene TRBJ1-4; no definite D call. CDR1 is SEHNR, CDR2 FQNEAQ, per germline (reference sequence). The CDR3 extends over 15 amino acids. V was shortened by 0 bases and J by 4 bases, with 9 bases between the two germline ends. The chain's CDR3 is CASSLALFNNEKLFF. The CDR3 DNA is TGTGCCAGCAGCTTAGCCCTATTTAATAATGAAAAACTGTTTTTT.

This CDR3 reads CASSLGTSGSGEQFF. The CDR3, as DNA: TGTGCCAGCAGTTTAGGGACTAGCGGGAGCGGTGAGCAGTTCTTC. The V and J genes are TRBV27 and TRBJ2-1; 14 positions match TRBD2. The CDR3 is 15 residues long. The V gene's germline CDR1 is MNHEY and CDR2 SMNVEV (reference sequence). J gave up 9 bases and V 2 bases, and 3 bases lay outside the gene matches.

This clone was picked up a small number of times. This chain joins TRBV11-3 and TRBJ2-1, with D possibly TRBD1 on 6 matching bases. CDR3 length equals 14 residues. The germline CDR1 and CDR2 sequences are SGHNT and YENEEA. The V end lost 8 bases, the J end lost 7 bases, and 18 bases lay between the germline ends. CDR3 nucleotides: TGTGCCAGCGGGGCCAGGGGCCTGGGGAATGAGCAGTTCTTC. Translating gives CASGARGLGNEQFF.

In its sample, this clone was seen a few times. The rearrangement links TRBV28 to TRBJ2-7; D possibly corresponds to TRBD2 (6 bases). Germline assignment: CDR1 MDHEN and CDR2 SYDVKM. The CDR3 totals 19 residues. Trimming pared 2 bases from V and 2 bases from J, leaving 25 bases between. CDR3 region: CASSLRLLRRSSEPYEQYF. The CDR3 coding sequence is TGTGCCAGCAGTTTAAGACTACTTAGACGGTCTAGCGAACCCTACGAGCAGTACTTC.

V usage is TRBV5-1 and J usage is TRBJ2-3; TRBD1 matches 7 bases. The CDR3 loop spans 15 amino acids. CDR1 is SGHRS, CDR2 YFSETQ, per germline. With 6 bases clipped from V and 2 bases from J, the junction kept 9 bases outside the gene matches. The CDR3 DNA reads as TGCGCCAGCATTCCAACAGGGGCCTACACAGATACGCAGTATTTT. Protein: CASIPTGAYTDTQYF.

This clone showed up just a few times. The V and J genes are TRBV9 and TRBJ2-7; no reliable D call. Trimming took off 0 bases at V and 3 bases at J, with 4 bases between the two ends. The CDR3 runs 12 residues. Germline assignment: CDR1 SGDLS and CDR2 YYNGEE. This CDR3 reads CASSVGGYEQYF. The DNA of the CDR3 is TGTGCCAGCAGCGTAGGAGGCTACGAGCAGTACTTC. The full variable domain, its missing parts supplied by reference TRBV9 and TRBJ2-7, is DSGVTQTPKHLITATGQRVTLRCSPRSGDLSVYWYQQSLDQGLQFLIQYYNGEERAKGNILERFSAQQFPDLHSELNLSSLELGDSALYFCASSVGGYEQYFGPGTRLTVT.

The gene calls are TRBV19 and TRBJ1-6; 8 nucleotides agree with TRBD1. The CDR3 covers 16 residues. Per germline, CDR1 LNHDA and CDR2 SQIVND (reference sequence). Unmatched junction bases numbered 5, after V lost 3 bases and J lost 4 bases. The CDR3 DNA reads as TGTGCCAGTAGTATCGGGACAGGAGATTATAATTCACCCCTCCACTTT. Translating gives CASSIGTGDYNSPLHF.

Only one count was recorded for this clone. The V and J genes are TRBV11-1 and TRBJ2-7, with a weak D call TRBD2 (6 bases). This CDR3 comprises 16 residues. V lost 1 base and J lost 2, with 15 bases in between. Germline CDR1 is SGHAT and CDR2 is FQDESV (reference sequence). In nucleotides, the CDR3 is TGTGCCAGCAGCTTAGACGGGGCAGCGGGTACCTACGAGCAGTACTTC. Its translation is CASSLDGAAGTYEQYF. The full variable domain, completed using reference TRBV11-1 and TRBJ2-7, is EAEVAQSPRYKITEKSQAVAFWCDPISGHATLYWYRQILGQGPELLVQFQDESVVDDSQLPKDRFSAERLKGVDSTLKIQPAELGDSAMYLCASSLDGAAGTYEQYFGPGTRLTVT.